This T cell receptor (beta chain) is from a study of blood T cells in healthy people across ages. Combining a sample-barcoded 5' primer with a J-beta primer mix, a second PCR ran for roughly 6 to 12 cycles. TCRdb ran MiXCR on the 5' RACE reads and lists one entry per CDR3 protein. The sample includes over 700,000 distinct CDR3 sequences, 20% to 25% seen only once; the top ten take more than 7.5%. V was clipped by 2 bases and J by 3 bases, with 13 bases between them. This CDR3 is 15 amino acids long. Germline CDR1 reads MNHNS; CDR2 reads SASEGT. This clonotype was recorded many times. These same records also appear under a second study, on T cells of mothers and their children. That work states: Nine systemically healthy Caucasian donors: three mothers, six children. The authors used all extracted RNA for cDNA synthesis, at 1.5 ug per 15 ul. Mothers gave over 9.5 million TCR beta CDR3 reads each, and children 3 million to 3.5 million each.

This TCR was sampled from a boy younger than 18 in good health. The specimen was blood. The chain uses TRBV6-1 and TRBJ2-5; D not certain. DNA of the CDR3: TGTGCCAGCAGTGAACAAGGGTATAGGGAAGAGACCCAGTACTTC. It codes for CASSEQGYREETQYF.